One and the same sample provided the 19 T cell receptor beta chains below, sequenced in a study of blood T cell repertoires in COVID-19. Sequenced by immunoSEQ multiplex PCR; TCRdb stores in-frame clones only, minus some. The sample contains about 170,000 clones, 80% to 90% of which appear only once. The sample consisted of peripheral blood. Receptors originate from a woman aged 55-75 years with COVID-19, enrolled during active disease.

As concerns this clone: An end of the junction differs from the germline gene, which may be a read error. Other DNA sequences from this sample encode an identical CDR3 as well. The rearrangement uses TRBV19 and TRBJ1-5, with TRBD1 matching 8 bases. The CDR3 has 15 amino acids. Per the germline V gene, CDR1 is LNHDA and CDR2 is SQIVND (reference sequence). CDR3 in DNA: TGTGCCAGTAGCCTTGGCAGGGGGCTGTATCAGCCCCAACATTTT. It translates to CASSLGRGLYQPQHF.

The V and J genes are TRBV30 and TRBJ1-1, with D perhaps matching TRBD1 (6 bases). Trimming stripped 2 bases from V and 0 bases from J, with 13 bases between. CDR3 length: 15 amino acids. CDR1 is GTSNPN, CDR2 SVGIG, per germline (reference sequence). Here the CDR3 reads CAWSRWTEMNTEAFF. CDR3 DNA sequence: TGTGCCTGGAGTCGCTGGACAGAGATGAACACTGAAGCTTTCTTT.

This chain joins TRBV24-1 and TRBJ2-5; possible D gene TRBD2, 6 bases. Germline-derived CDR1 and CDR2 are KGHDR and SFDVKD. Trimming took 6 bases from V and 4 from J, leaving 11 bases between them. The CDR3 spans 13 residues. Written as DNA, the CDR3 is TGTGCCACCAGTACCGGGGGTGGAGAGACCCAGTACTTC. It codes for CATSTGGGETQYF.

This clone was detected a few times. V and J are TRBV27 and TRBJ1-1; D possibly corresponds to TRBD1 (6 bases). Germline V lookup: CDR1 MNHEY, CDR2 SMNVEV (reference sequence). CDR3 length equals 14 residues. V dropped 6 bases and J dropped 5 bases, with 16 bases sitting between them. CDR3 sequence: CASSSRGGWTEAFF. The CDR3 DNA follows: TGTGCCAGCAGCTCCCGGGGGGGCTGGACTGAAGCTTTCTTT.

This clone is a singleton in its sample. The chain carries TRBV24-1 and TRBJ1-3, with D perhaps matching TRBD1 (5 bases). In germline, CDR1 is KGHDR, CDR2 SFDVKD. Deletions cut 9 bases from V and 0 bases from J, with 5 bases between. There are 12 residues in the CDR3. In nucleotides, the CDR3 is TGTGCCACCCAGGGCTCTGGAAACACCATATATTTT. The encoded protein is CATQGSGNTIYF.

The chain combines TRBV12-3 or TRBV12-4 with TRBJ2-1; tentatively, D is TRBD1 (6 bases). Trimming removed 11 bases from V and 7 bases from J, with 12 bases in between. The CDR3 is made up of 11 amino acids. The CDR3 spells CAGGSGNEQFF. The CDR3 DNA sequence: TGTGCCGGGGGCAGCGGTAATGAGCAGTTCTTC.

There are a few counts of this clone. The chain combines TRBV2 with TRBJ2-5, with 7 bases that match TRBD1. This CDR3 spans 15 amino acids. V shed 6 bases, J shed 5 bases, and the junction held 12 bases outside the gene matches. Germline assignment: CDR1 SNHLY and CDR2 FYNNEI. The CDR3 reads CASSRDSGLGETQYF. The CDR3 nucleotides are TGTGCCAGCAGCAGGGACAGTGGGCTAGGGGAGACCCAGTACTTC.

The table lists this clone with a count of one. V gene TRBV5-1 combines with J gene TRBJ2-7; possible D gene TRBD2, 5 bases. The germline gives CDR1 SGHRS, CDR2 YFSETQ. V lost 6 bases, J lost 7 bases, and 17 bases lay in between. The CDR3 consists of 13 residues. Here the CDR3 reads CASTSRESREQYF. The CDR3 nucleotides read TGCGCCAGCACCTCTAGGGAGTCTCGTGAGCAGTACTTC.

The chain carries TRBV4-1 and TRBJ2-7; D unclear. CDR1 and CDR2 (germline): MGHRA, YSYEKL. Trimming removed 0 bases from V and 4 bases from J, with 4 bases in between. The CDR3 sequence is 12 residues long. The CDR3 DNA sequence: TGCGCCAGCAGCCAAGAGGAGTACGAGCAGTACTTC. Amino acid sequence: CASSQEEYEQYF.

The chain couples TRBV3-1 (or the pseudogene TRBV3-2) to TRBJ2-7; tentatively, D is TRBD1 (6 bases). The CDR3 totals 16 residues. Germline V lookup: CDR1 LGHDT, CDR2 YNNKEL (reference sequence). Trimming left V 3 bases short and J 2 bases short, with 17 bases between. The CDR3 DNA reads as TGTGCCAGCAGCCATCTTCCGGGACAAGCCGCCTACGAGCAGTACTTC. Protein product: CASSHLPGQAAYEQYF.

The rearrangement uses TRBV10-3 and TRBJ2-3, with TRBD2 identical over 9 bases. The trim removed 4 bases at V and 4 bases at J, leaving 21 bases unmatched. Germline CDR1 reads ENHRY; CDR2 reads SYGVKD. This CDR3 comprises 20 residues. CDR3: CAISGMGRTTSGRSPDTQYF. The CDR3 DNA follows: TGTGCCATCAGTGGAATGGGTCGGACGACGAGCGGGAGGTCCCCAGATACGCAGTATTTT.

A remark on this clone: The final CDR3 position lacks the conserved phenylalanine or tryptophan, pointing to a likely read error. This chain uses TRBV7-9 with TRBJ1-6; 7 bases are a match to TRBD1. This CDR3 comprises 15 residues. Germline trimming cut 5 bases from V and 3 bases from J; bases unmatched to any gene: 4. Germline CDR1 and CDR2: SEHNR and FQNEAQ (reference sequence). The CDR3 bases are TGTGCCAGCAGCGACCGGGACAGCTATAATTCACCCCTCCACCTT. Translation: CASSDRDSYNSPLHL.

CDR3 bases: TGTGCCAGCAGCCAAGAAGGTCTGGCGGGGGGGGGCACAGATACGCAGTATTTT. It encodes CASSQEGLAGGGTDTQYF. The rearrangement joins TRBV3-1 (or the pseudogene TRBV3-2) to TRBJ2-3, with 9 positions matching TRBD2. Looked up from germline, CDR1 is LGHDT and CDR2 is YNNKEL (reference sequence). There are 18 residues in the CDR3. V shed 0 bases, J shed 1 base, and the junction held 8 bases outside the gene matches.

The rearrangement uses TRBV18 and TRBJ1-1; no firm D call. The CDR3 is 15 residues long. Germline lookup yields CDR1 KGHSH and CDR2 LQKENI. V was cut by 3 bases and J by 0 bases, with 11 bases left in between. This chain's CDR3 is CASSPELVLNTEAFF. Written as DNA, the CDR3 is TGTGCCAGCTCACCGGAGCTCGTCTTGAACACTGAAGCTTTCTTT.

This clone was detected once. The gene calls are TRBV28 and TRBJ2-7; D gene ambiguous. The ends were cut back, 7 bases at V and 2 bases at J, with 15 bases in the middle. Germline-derived CDR1 and CDR2 are MDHEN and SYDVKM. The CDR3 covers 14 residues. For the CDR3, the DNA is TGTGCCAGCATGACTCGGCGGAATACCTACGAGCAGTACTTC. It yields the protein CASMTRRNTYEQYF.

This chain uses TRBV28 with TRBJ2-7; D is possibly TRBD1 (5 bases). CDR3 length: 14 amino acids. V dropped 3 bases and J dropped 7 bases, with 16 bases sitting between them. The germline V gene has CDR1 MDHEN and CDR2 SYDVKM. CDR3 bases: TGTGCCAGCAGTTTGGTGGGGCCTTTTGATGAGCAGTACTTC. Its translation: CASSLVGPFDEQYF.

This chain connects TRBV3-1 (or the pseudogene TRBV3-2) to TRBJ1-2; possibly TRBD1 for D (6 bases). The CDR3 runs 14 residues. Per the germline V gene, CDR1 is LGHDT and CDR2 is YNNKEL (reference sequence). Trimming removed 4 bases from V and 4 bases from J, with 13 bases in between. The CDR3 reads CASSPLTGSYGYTF. In DNA form, the CDR3 reads TGTGCCAGCAGCCCCTTGACAGGTTCCTATGGCTACACCTTC.

This chain joins TRBV7-9 and TRBJ1-2; no firm D call. This CDR3 region has 13 residues. CDR1 and CDR2 (germline): SEHNR, FQNEAQ (reference sequence). Deletions cut 1 base from V and 6 bases from J, with 9 bases between. The CDR3 bases are TGTGCCAGCAGCTTAGAAATACTGGATGGCTACACCTTC. This translates into CASSLEILDGYTF. The full variable domain, rest sourced from reference TRBV7-9 and TRBJ1-2, is DTGVSQNPRHKITKRGQNVTFRCDPISEHNRLYWYRQTLGQGPEFLTYFQNEAQLEKSRLLSDRFSAERPKGSFSTLEIQRTEQGDSAMYLCASSLEILDGYTFGSGTRLTVV.

This clone occurred once. The rearrangement uses TRBV27 and TRBJ2-7, with D maybe TRBD2 (6 bases). This CDR3 contains 14 residues. Trimming pared 2 bases from V and 4 bases from J, leaving 12 bases between. CDR1 is MNHEY and CDR2 is SMNVEV in the germline V gene (reference sequence). The CDR3 DNA is TGTGCCAGCAGTTTAGGGGGGAGCCTTTACGAGCAGTACTTC. This encodes CASSLGGSLYEQYF.